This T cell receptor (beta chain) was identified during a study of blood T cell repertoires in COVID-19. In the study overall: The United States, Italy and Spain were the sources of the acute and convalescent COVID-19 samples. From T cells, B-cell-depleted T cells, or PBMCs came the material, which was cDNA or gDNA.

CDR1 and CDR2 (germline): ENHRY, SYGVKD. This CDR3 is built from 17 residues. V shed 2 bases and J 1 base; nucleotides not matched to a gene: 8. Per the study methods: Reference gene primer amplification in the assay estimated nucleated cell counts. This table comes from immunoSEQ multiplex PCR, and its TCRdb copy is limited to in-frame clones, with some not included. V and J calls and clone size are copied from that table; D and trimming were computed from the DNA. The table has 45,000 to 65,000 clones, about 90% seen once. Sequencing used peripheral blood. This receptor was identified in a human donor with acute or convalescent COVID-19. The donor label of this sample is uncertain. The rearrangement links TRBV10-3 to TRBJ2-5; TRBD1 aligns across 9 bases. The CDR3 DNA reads TGTGCCATCAGTGAGGGGGACAGGGACCTATTCCAAGAGACCCAGTACTTC. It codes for CAISEGDRDLFQETQYF.